This record looks at one TCR beta chain sequence and its context. Its specificity is not known. This entry belongs to a study of T cells in localized non-small cell lung cancer. The protocol was immunoSEQ multiplex PCR, while the TCRdb copy is restricted to in-frame clones and leaves out a portion. Of about 9,000 clones in the sample, under 95% were seen once. Findings of the study overall: A median roughly 57 of the top 100 tumor clones appeared in adjacent lung. Measurement of T cell clonality placed uninvolved adjacent lung highest, above the level in tumor. Greater T cell density in blood accompanied longer overall survival.

Trimming took off 1 base at V and 5 bases at J, with 11 bases between the two ends. This CDR3 has 14 amino acids. CDR1 and CDR2 from the germline V gene are MNHNS and SASEGT. This clonotype was sampled from a woman between 40 and 69 years old with stage I squamous cell lung carcinoma. The rearrangement links TRBV6-1 to TRBJ1-2, with D possibly matching TRBD1 (6 bases). This specimen consisted of peripheral blood, obtained before any cancer treatment. The CDR3 DNA reads TGTGCCAGCAGTGAAGGGAGGGGGAGTTATGGCTACACCTTC. As protein: CASSEGRGSYGYTF.